These 10 T cell receptor beta chains originate from one sample sequenced in a study of blood T cells in healthy people across ages. Primers used in a second PCR of roughly 6 to 12 cycles were a sample-barcoded 5' primer and a J-beta primer mix. Each CDR3 protein gets one entry after TCRdb re-called the 5' RACE reads with MiXCR. The table has a few hundred thousand distinct CDR3 sequences, 25% to 35% seen once. This same sample was also taken into another study, of T cells of mothers and their children.

The sample comprised blood. The source is a boy aged 2 to 10 in good health.

The J gene is TRBJ2-1, the V gene TRBV15; D is perhaps TRBD2 (6 bases). V was trimmed by 6 bases and J by 7 bases, leaving 16 bases between them. The CDR3 extends over 14 amino acids. CDR1 is LNHNV and CDR2 is YYDKDF in the germline V gene (reference sequence). In nucleotides, the CDR3 is TGTGCCACCAGGGGCGGGGCAGTCGGGAATGAGCAGTTCTTC. It translates to CATRGGAVGNEQFF. The full variable domain, its missing parts supplied by reference TRBV15 and TRBJ2-1, is DAMVIQNPRYQVTQFGKPVTLSCSQTLNHNVMYWYQQKSSQAPKLLFHYYDKDFNNEADTPDNFQSRRPNTSFCFLDIRSPGLGDTAMYLCATRGGAVGNEQFFGPGTRLTVL.

There are a few counts of this clonotype. The chain is built from TRBV20-1 and TRBJ1-3, with TRBD1 matching over 7 bases. In germline, CDR1 is DFQATT, CDR2 SNEGSKA (reference sequence). J lost 4 bases, V lost 6 bases, and 9 bases had no gene match. The length of the CDR3 is 14 residues. The CDR3 region is CSARDREYGNTIYF. CDR3 sequence (DNA): TGCAGTGCCCGCGACAGGGAGTACGGAAACACCATATATTTT.

CDR3 DNA sequence: TGTGCCAGCAGCTTATGGGGTAGCGGGACCCGGCAAGAGACCCAGTACTTC. It yields the protein CASSLWGSGTRQETQYF. The rearrangement joins TRBV7-2 to TRBJ2-5; 8 positions agree with TRBD2. Germline loops: CDR1 SGHTA, CDR2 FQGNSA. The V gene end was trimmed by 2 bases and the J gene end by 2 bases; junction bases not matched to a gene: 10. This CDR3 has 17 residues.

This sequence joins TRBV4-2 and TRBJ1-4; 9 positions agree with TRBD1. V trimming: 3 bases; J trimming: 6 bases; junction bases outside the gene matches: 5. The CDR3 runs 15 residues. CDR1 is LGHNA, CDR2 YNFKEQ, per germline. CDR3 bases: TGTGCCAGCAGCCAGGACAGGGGAGGAGATGAAAAACTGTTTTTT. Amino acids: CASSQDRGGDEKLFF.

In this sample, this clonotype turned up many times. V usage is TRBV3-1 and J usage is TRBJ1-1, with a possible D match to TRBD1 (6 bases). CDR3 length: 14 amino acids. V gave up 1 base and J gave up 6 bases, with 12 bases separating them. Germline V gene lookup returns CDR1 LGHDT and CDR2 YNNKEL (reference sequence). In nucleotides, the CDR3 is TGTGCCAGCAGCCAAGTGCGGGGGGCTGCTGAAGCTTTCTTT. As protein: CASSQVRGAAEAFF.

This clonotype was seen only a few times. The genes are TRBV30 and TRBJ2-4, with TRBD2 as a possible D gene (6 bases). The germline V gene has CDR1 GTSNPN and CDR2 SVGIG (reference sequence). The CDR3 sequence is 18 residues long. V was shortened by 1 base and J by 7 bases, with 26 bases between the two germline ends. The CDR3 spells CAWSAPRTGPTGGNIQYF. The DNA of the CDR3 is TGTGCCTGGAGTGCCCCCCGAACCGGGCCCACTGGGGGGAACATTCAGTACTTC.

At least ten counts were recorded for this clonotype. J is TRBJ2-6 and V is TRBV7-9, with TRBD1 as a possible D gene (5 bases). The V end was cut by 1 base, the J end by 11 bases, with 21 bases between. This CDR3 has 17 residues. The germline V gene has CDR1 SEHNR and CDR2 FQNEAQ (reference sequence). Written as DNA, the CDR3 is TGTGCCAGCAGCTTAGGTCGTAGGGCAGGGTTCGGCGACGTCCTGACTTTC. This translates into CASSLGRRAGFGDVLTF. Using reference TRBV7-9 and TRBJ2-6 for the parts outside the CDR3, the full variable domain is DTGVSQNPRHKITKRGQNVTFRCDPISEHNRLYWYRQTLGQGPEFLTYFQNEAQLEKSRLLSDRFSAERPKGSFSTLEIQRTEQGDSAMYLCASSLGRRAGFGDVLTFGAGSRLTVL.

This clonotype was detected only a few times. At one boundary the junction diverges from the germline segment, which might be a read error. This chain links TRBV7-7 with TRBJ2-2; D unresolved. CDR3 size: 15 residues. Per the germline V gene, CDR1 is SSHAT and CDR2 is FNYEAQ (reference sequence). CDR3: CASSLAGVGTGELFF. DNA for the CDR3: TGTGCTAGCAGCTTAGCAGGTGTAGGCACCGGGGAGCTGTTTTTT.

The chain has TRBV4-2 and TRBJ2-7; maybe TRBD2 (6 bases). The germline V gene has CDR1 LGHNA and CDR2 YNFKEQ. This CDR3 spans 15 amino acids. Trimming pared 5 bases from V and 4 bases from J, leaving 18 bases between. CDR3 nucleotides: TGTGCCAGCAGCTTATCTACGTTCGGGGGATACGAGCAGTACTTC. Amino acid sequence: CASSLSTFGGYEQYF.

V and J are TRBV29-1 and TRBJ2-5; D may be TRBD1 (7 bases). The J call could be wrong; TRBJ2-7 is a better fit for the DNA end. Germline CDR1 reads SQVTM; CDR2 reads ANQGSEA. This CDR3 has 12 amino acids. In DNA form, the CDR3 reads TGCAGCGTTAACAGGGGAGGATACGAGCAGTACTTC. Translation: CSVNRGGYEQYF.